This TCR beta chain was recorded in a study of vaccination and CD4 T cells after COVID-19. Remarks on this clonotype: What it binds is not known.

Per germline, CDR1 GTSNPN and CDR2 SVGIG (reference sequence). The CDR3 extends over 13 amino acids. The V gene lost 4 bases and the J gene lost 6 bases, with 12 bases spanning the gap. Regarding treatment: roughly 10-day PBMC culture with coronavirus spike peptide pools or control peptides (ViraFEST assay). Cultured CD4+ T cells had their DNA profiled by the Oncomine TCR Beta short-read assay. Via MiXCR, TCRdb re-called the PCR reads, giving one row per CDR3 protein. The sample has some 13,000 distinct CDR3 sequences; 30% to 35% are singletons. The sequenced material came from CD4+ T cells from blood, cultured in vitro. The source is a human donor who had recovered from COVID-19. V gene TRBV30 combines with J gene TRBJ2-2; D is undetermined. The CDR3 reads CAWKRATAGELFF. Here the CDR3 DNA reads TGTGCCTGGAAACGGGCCACTGCCGGGGAGCTGTTTTTT.